The 16 T cell receptor beta chains in this list originate from one sample, sequenced in a study of blood T cell repertoires in COVID-19. Generated by immunoSEQ multiplex PCR, the TCRdb table keeps only in-frame clones and is missing some. The sample lists about 340,000 clones; 88% were seen once. The specimen was peripheral blood. Receptor source: an older woman with COVID-19, enrolled during active disease.

The V call is TRBV5-1, the J call TRBJ1-1, with D tentatively TRBD1 (5 bases). CDR1 is SGHRS and CDR2 is YFSETQ in the germline V gene. This CDR3 has 16 amino acids. V was trimmed by 1 base and J by 3 bases, leaving 16 bases between them. The CDR3: CASSLLRGGVYTEAFF. The CDR3 DNA sequence: TGCGCCAGCAGCTTGCTTAGGGGTGGAGTCTACACTGAAGCTTTCTTT.

This chain links TRBV9 with TRBJ1-5; 9 bases are shared with TRBD1. This CDR3 has 15 residues. V was pared by 4 bases and J by 4 bases, with 6 bases of the junction left unmatched. The V gene's germline CDR1 is SGDLS and CDR2 YYNGEE. DNA of the CDR3: TGTGCCAGCAGCCCGGGACAGGGCCCGAATCAGCCCCAGCATTTT. Residues: CASSPGQGPNQPQHF.

This clone was seen a few times. This chain links TRBV25-1 with TRBJ2-7, with TRBD2 matching over 7 bases. Germline values: CDR1 MGHDK, CDR2 SYGVNS. This CDR3 comprises 15 residues. V lost 3 bases and J lost 4; bases outside the gene matches: 9. In DNA form, the CDR3 reads TGTGCCAGCAGTGACCTTGGGAGGGACTTATACGAGCAGTACTTC. Translated, it gives CASSDLGRDLYEQYF.

The chain carries TRBV19 and TRBJ1-5, with 9 bases aligning to TRBD1. Losses at the gene ends were 11 bases for V and 5 bases for J; bases not matched to a gene: 7. This CDR3 region has 13 residues. Germline V gives CDR1 LNHDA, CDR2 SQIVND (reference sequence). The CDR3 protein is CALGRDRDQPQHF. CDR3 in DNA: TGTGCCCTAGGTAGGGACAGGGATCAGCCCCAGCATTTT.

The rearrangement joins TRBV7-9 to TRBJ1-1; 9 bases are shared with TRBD1. V was pared by 5 bases and J by 7 bases, with 8 bases of the junction left unmatched. The CDR3 has 14 amino acids. Germline V gene data show CDR1 as SEHNR and CDR2 as FQNEAQ (reference sequence). Here the CDR3 DNA reads TGTGCCAGCAGCCCGATTGGACAGGGGATTGAAGCTTTCTTT. Translation gives CASSPIGQGIEAFF.

This sequence joins TRBV15 and TRBJ2-3; the match to TRBD2 covers 13 bases. V shed 0 bases, J shed 1 base, and the junction held 7 bases outside the gene matches. CDR1 and CDR2 (germline): LNHNV, YYDKDF (reference sequence). The CDR3 spans 19 residues. This CDR3 reads CATSRDVLGLAGGTDTQYF. CDR3 DNA: TGTGCCACCAGCAGAGACGTCCTAGGACTAGCGGGGGGCACAGATACGCAGTATTTT.

This clone was observed a single time. The chain links TRBV11-2 to TRBJ2-7; TRBD1 aligns across 9 bases. This CDR3 region has 15 residues. The junction had 4 bases not matched to a gene; V was cut back by 1 base and J by 3 bases. The germline CDR1 and CDR2 sequences are SGHAT and FQNNGV. CDR3 nucleotides: TGTGCCAGCAGCTTAGTCCGGGACAGGGTCTACGAGCAGTACTTC. Translation gives CASSLVRDRVYEQYF.

V gene TRBV7-2 combines with J gene TRBJ2-5; D is possibly TRBD2 (6 bases). CDR3 size: 14 residues. Germline assignment: CDR1 SGHTA and CDR2 FQGNSA. Between the trimmed V and J ends, which lost 2 bases and 5 bases, there was a span of 12 bases. The CDR3: CASSLLAPVETQYF. CDR3 sequence (DNA): TGTGCCAGCAGCTTACTAGCGCCGGTGGAGACCCAGTACTTC.

The chain has TRBV6-5 and TRBJ1-2; 8 bases align to TRBD1. Unmatched junction bases numbered 1, after V lost 0 bases and J lost 7 bases. The V gene's germline CDR1 is MNHEY and CDR2 SVGAGI. The CDR3 is 13 amino acids. This CDR3 is CASSYSDRGGYTF. In DNA form, the CDR3 reads TGTGCCAGCAGTTACTCTGACAGGGGTGGCTACACCTTC.

The gene calls are TRBV19 and TRBJ2-5; D is perhaps TRBD1 (6 bases). Germline loops: CDR1 LNHDA, CDR2 SQIVND (reference sequence). V shed 5 bases and J shed 9 bases, with 25 bases lying between them. The CDR3 has 16 residues. The CDR3 DNA sequence: TGTGCCAGTAGTGACCGATTCAGGGGTCCCAAGAGCTCCCAGTACTTC. This gives the protein CASSDRFRGPKSSQYF.

The chain employs TRBV29-1 and TRBJ1-2; D remains unclear. Trimming removed 2 bases at V and 2 bases at J, with 9 bases between. Germline V lookup: CDR1 SQVTM, CDR2 ANQGSEA. CDR3 length: 13 amino acids. CDR3 nucleotides: TGCAGCGTTGAACAGGTTCCCAACTATGGCTACACCTTC. It translates to CSVEQVPNYGYTF.

V usage is TRBV7-9 and J usage is TRBJ2-5; maybe TRBD1 (6 bases). Trimming cost V 6 bases and J 1 base, with 6 bases left between them. The CDR3 runs to 12 residues. Germline lookup yields CDR1 SEHNR and CDR2 FQNEAQ (reference sequence). Here the CDR3 reads CASRDSQETQYF. The CDR3 region has the DNA TGTGCCAGCAGGGACAGCCAAGAGACCCAGTACTTC.

The V gene is TRBV11-2, the J gene TRBJ1-1, with D possibly matching TRBD1 (6 bases). The germline V and J ends were trimmed by 1 base and 4 bases, with 7 bases remaining between them. The CDR3 extends over 13 amino acids. From germline, CDR1 is SGHAT and CDR2 FQNNGV. The CDR3 sequence is CASSLVTGTEAFF. The CDR3 DNA reads TGTGCCAGCAGCTTAGTGACAGGCACTGAAGCTTTCTTT.

J is TRBJ1-3 and V is TRBV29-1; a weak D match, TRBD1 (6 bases). Germline CDR1 and CDR2: SQVTM and ANQGSEA. V lost 1 base and J 2 bases, leaving 18 bases between the germline ends. The CDR3 is 17 amino acids. The CDR3 DNA reads as TGCAGCGTTGAAGCCTACCACAGGGATCTCCCTGGAAACACCATATATTTT. It codes for CSVEAYHRDLPGNTIYF. Drawing the rest from reference TRBV29-1 and TRBJ1-3, the complete variable domain is SAVISQKPSRDICQRGTSLTIQCQVDSQVTMMFWYRQQPGQSLTLIATANQGSEATYESGFVIDKFPISRPNLTFSTLTVSNMSPEDSSIYLCSVEAYHRDLPGNTIYFGEGSWLTVV.

This clone showed up just a few times. The chain has TRBV19 and TRBJ1-2; 9 bases are a match to TRBD1. With V trimmed by 5 bases and J by 8 bases, 9 bases remained unmatched. Per the germline V gene, CDR1 is LNHDA and CDR2 is SQIVND (reference sequence). The CDR3 is 14 amino acids. CDR3 region: CASSETGTGRGYTF. The CDR3 DNA reads as TGTGCCAGTAGTGAGACCGGGACAGGGAGGGGCTACACCTTC. Supplemented by reference TRBV19 and TRBJ1-2, the full variable domain reads DGGITQSPKYLFRKEGQNVTLSCEQNLNHDAMYWYRQDPGQGLRLIYYSQIVNDFQKGDIAEGYSVSREKKESFPLTVTSAQKNPTAFYLCASSETGTGRGYTFGSGTRLTVV.

This clone was detected only once. Other DNA sequences of this sample code for an identical CDR3. The chain links TRBV10-3 to TRBJ1-2, with 7 positions matching TRBD1. Germline V gene lookup returns CDR1 ENHRY and CDR2 SYGVKD. CDR3 size: 13 residues. After removal of 4 bases from V and 4 bases from J, the junction contained 3 bases not matched to a gene. The CDR3 spells CAISGQGGYGYTF. The CDR3 DNA follows: TGTGCCATCAGTGGACAGGGCGGCTATGGCTACACCTTC.